Reported below is one T cell receptor (beta chain). Its cognate antigen is unknown. The V gene's germline CDR1 is LGHDT and CDR2 YNNKEL (reference sequence). CDR3 length: 14 amino acids. Losses at the gene ends were 2 bases for V and 5 bases for J; bases not matched to a gene: 5. Preparing the TCRbeta library involved the use of unique molecular identifiers. TCRdb ran MiXCR on the PCR reads and lists one entry per CDR3 protein. This sample has 900,000 or so distinct CDR3 sequences; about 16% occur once, and the top ten carry approximately 5%. This specimen belongs to a study of T-cell reconstitution after alpha-beta-depleted transplantation in children. Study-wide results and limits: It was newly produced T cells that mostly accounted for T-cell counts and diversity one year after transplant. Diversity of TCRbeta at day 60 was high in some patients, arising from surviving recipient T cells and thymic progenitors. Several hundred expanded graft clones reportedly were the source of alpha-beta T cells about two months after transplant.

The source material was PBMCs, mostly from graft donor cells, sampled 360 days after TCRalphabeta/CD19-depleted stem cell transplant. The V and J genes are TRBV3-1 and TRBJ2-5; 7 bases line up with TRBD2. This receptor was obtained from a male patient under 18 who had a stem cell transplant for acute lymphoblastic leukemia, so the T cells may come from the graft donor. CDR3 residues: CASSQPAGEETQYF. Written as DNA, the CDR3 is TGTGCCAGCAGCCAACCGGCGGGAGAGGAGACCCAGTACTTC.